This is a list of T cell receptor beta chains from one sample in a study of cytomegalovirus exposure and HLA in healthy donors. Profiled with immunoSEQ multiplex PCR; TCRdb holds only in-frame clones, not every one. The sample yields about 160,000 clones, approximately 79% seen once. Sequenced sample: PBMCs. All receptors derive from a man aged 40-55 years in good health and CMV-seropositive. Both conserved end residues are trimmed from each CDR3. Each record gives: D gene, J gene, CDR3 length, V gene, clone size, CDR3 protein. A D gene is named only where the DNA matches it firmly. Only part of the rows carry a size: once, few, many, or a class if the clone is expanded.

>NA|TRBJ2-2|13|TRBV15|NA
ATSRAHPRAGELF
>NA|TRBJ1-2|14|TRBV9|NA
ASSVGGTGLAYGYT
>TRBD1|TRBJ2-5|12|TRBV19|NA
ASSHRGREETQY
>NA|TRBJ1-1|12|TRBV19|NA
ASSIVPRGGEAF
>NA|TRBJ1-1|8|TRBV7-9|NA
ASSGEEAF
>NA|TRBJ1-5|11|TRBV30|few
AWSVQGNQPQH
>TRBD2|TRBJ2-1|16|TRBV9|NA
ASSPTSGGARSYNEQF
>NA|TRBJ1-1|12|TRBV18|few
ASSPQGWGTEAF
>TRBD1|TRBJ1-5|16|TRBV4-2|NA
ASSQEVGDRRTGQPQH
>NA|TRBJ2-7|14|TRBV7-2|NA
ASSPTPAEAAGEQY
>TRBD2|TRBJ2-1|12|TRBV7-9|NA
ASSRSGGAIEQF
>NA|TRBJ1-4|12|TRBV6-5|few
ASSLSGANEKLF
>NA|TRBJ2-5|12|TRBV11-1|NA
ASSPQQTPMTQY
>TRBD1|TRBJ1-3|17|TRBV7-2|NA
ASSLRRTGGATPGNTIY
>NA|TRBJ1-1|9|TRBV7-9|NA
ASRLTVEAF
>TRBD1|TRBJ1-4|12|TRBV6-6|NA
ASTYGQGNEKLF
>NA|TRBJ1-1|12|TRBV19|few
ASSTITTGTEAF
>NA|TRBJ2-1|12|TRBV7-3|few
ASSRSPRIAQQF
>NA|TRBJ1-2|15|TRBV4-2|NA
ASSQELVQDGWNGYT
>TRBD1|TRBJ1-1|17|TRBV27|NA
ASSPHPLQGGLPNTEAF
>NA|TRBJ1-1|10|TRBV29-1|NA
SVGDMNTEAF
>TRBD1|TRBJ1-3|14|TRBV5-4|NA
ASSWGTGGAGNTIY
>TRBD1|TRBJ2-3|13|TRBV6-6|NA
ASYGTGVSTDTQY
>TRBD2|TRBJ2-2|13|TRBV5-1|NA
ASSLTSGGAGELF
>TRBD2|TRBJ2-5|13|TRBV14|NA
ASSQDRGGGETQY
>TRBD1|TRBJ1-1|10|TRBV6-5|few
ASSYWTGITF
>NA|TRBJ1-2|13|TRBV11-2|few
ASSLDVGRGEGYT
>TRBD1|TRBJ1-5|15|TRBV9|NA
ASSVGTGERFDQPQH
>NA|TRBJ1-6|13|TRBV7-2|few
ASRLTEGGRSPLH
>NA|TRBJ2-3|13|TRBV4-1|NA
ASSQVQRGTDTQY
>NA|TRBJ2-3|12|TRBV11-2|NA
ASSFLASTDTQY
>TRBD2|TRBJ2-5|13|TRBV4-3|NA
ASSLTGGYGETQY
>TRBD1|TRBJ2-5|14|TRBV11-2|few
ASTTGTVLLSETQY
>TRBD1|TRBJ2-7|11|TRBV11-2|NA
ASSRDRGYEQY
>TRBD1|TRBJ1-4|13|TRBV4-3|NA
ASSPGGSNNEKLF
>NA|TRBJ1-1|12|TRBV4-3|NA
ASSYTAVNTEAF
>NA|TRBJ2-7|15|TRBV30|few
AWSVPVTVFLQDEQY
>TRBD1|TRBJ1-3|14|TRBV15|NA
ATSTEQGAWGNTIY
>TRBD2|TRBJ2-7|12|TRBV9|NA
ASSVRLAGGEQY
>NA|TRBJ2-5|10|TRBV6-5|NA
ASSYSRETQY
>NA|TRBJ2-2|12|TRBV30|once
AWIREVDTGELF
>NA|TRBJ2-7|14|TRBV5-4|NA
ASSLESELSSYEQY
>TRBD1|TRBJ1-4|11|TRBV10-3|NA
AIRGQGAEKLF
>NA|TRBJ1-4|12|TRBV18|NA
ASSPGGSDEKLF
>TRBD2|TRBJ2-3|13|TRBV30|NA
AWSVRPGGTDTQY
>NA|TRBJ1-4|10|TRBV30|NA
ACGPGNEKLF
>TRBD2|TRBJ2-1|13|TRBV7-2|NA
ASSSLAGPRDEQF